This TCR beta chain was found in a study of beta chain features in type 1 diabetes. Overall study findings and caveats: In all four CD4+ subsets, TCRB CDR3 length was significantly, moderately reduced in type 1 diabetes.

Of the isolated RNA, all was reverse transcribed, and so the sequenced material was expressed TCRB transcripts. Profiling relied on immunoSEQ multiplex PCR, and the TCRdb table lists in-frame clones only, not all of them. In the table there are 400,000 or so clones, 10% to 15% of which are singletons. Turning to this clone: The antigen remains undetermined.

With V trimmed by 4 bases and J by 10 bases, 10 bases remained unmatched. The CDR3 has 14 amino acids. CDR1 is LGHNA, CDR2 YSLEER, per germline. The sequence was collected from a woman between 18 and 30 years old with type 1 diabetes. Sequencing input: naive CD4+ T cells from blood. V and J are TRBV4-3 and TRBJ2-1; TRBD2 matches 7 bases. CDR3 in DNA: TGCGCCAGCAGCCTTATGACTAGCTTCGGCGAGCAGTTCTTC. This gives the protein CASSLMTSFGEQFF.